These T cell receptor beta chains were read from a single sample in a study of blood T cells in healthy people across ages. TCRdb passed the 5' RACE reads through MiXCR, listing each CDR3 protein once. The repertoire holds around 990,000 distinct CDR3 sequences, with 35% to 45% as singletons. Sequenced sample: blood. Every receptor here comes from a young man in good health. Each CDR3 is given with its conserved first and last residue. The order of the fields is J gene, CDR3 length, D gene, V gene, clone size, CDR3 DNA, CDR3 protein. A D gene is named only where the DNA matches it firmly. Some rows have no size entry. The others give once, few or many, or a class for an expanded clone.

TRBJ2-1 12 - TRBV2 - TGTGCCAGCAGTGAAGGGTACAATGAGCAGTTCTTC CASSEGYNEQFF
TRBJ1-4 14 - TRBV7-6 - TGTGCCAGCAGCTTAGGGCCCTATGGTGAAAAACTGTTTTTT CASSLGPYGEKLFF
TRBJ1-1 13 TRBD1 TRBV4-3 - TGCGCCAGCAGCCAAGTCACAGGGGCCGGAGCTTTCTTT CASSQVTGAGAFF
TRBJ1-1 15 - TRBV6-5 - TGTGCCAGCAAACTCAGCCCTGCTCCGAACACTGAAGCTTTCTTT CASKLSPAPNTEAFF
TRBJ2-7 16 - TRBV20-1 - TGCAGTGCTAACCTCCCCGACAGGGAGGGGCTGAATGAGCAGTACTTC CSANLPDREGLNEQYF
TRBJ2-1 11 - TRBV27 few TGTGCCAGCGCAGAGGGGAATGAGCAGTTCTTC CASAEGNEQFF
TRBJ1-1 13 TRBD1 TRBV27 - TGTGCCAGCATGGGACAGGGGAACACTGAAGCTTTCTTT CASMGQGNTEAFF
TRBJ2-7 11 - TRBV28 few TGTGCCAGCAGTTCCCCCGGGGGGCAGTACTTC CASSSPGGQYF
TRBJ2-3 14 TRBD2 TRBV20-1 - TGCAGTGCTATCGGGGGGGCCTCCACAGATACGCAGTATTTT CSAIGGASTDTQYF
TRBJ2-7 14 TRBD1 TRBV7-3 - TGTGCCACACGAATAGAGACAGGGGGATACGAGCAGTACTTC CATRIETGGYEQYF
TRBJ2-1 17 TRBD2 TRBV29-1 few TGCAGATCCGCGCTGATAGCGGGGGCCCCGGGGAACAATGAGCAGTTCTTC CRSALIAGAPGNNEQFF
TRBJ2-1 14 TRBD2 TRBV18 - TGTGCCAGCTCACCTAGCGGGAGTGTCGATGAGCAGTTCTTC CASSPSGSVDEQFF
TRBJ2-3 14 - TRBV20-1 many TGCAGTGCGAGAGGTAGCGGACGCACAGATACGCAGTATTTT CSARGSGRTDTQYF
TRBJ2-5 12 - TRBV25-1 few TGTGCCAGCACCCCAGGGAGTGAGACCCAGTACTTC CASTPGSETQYF
TRBJ2-7 13 TRBD2 TRBV6-2/TRBV6-3 once TGTGTCAGCAGTATCGGGACTAACTACGAGCAGTACTTC CVSSIGTNYEQYF
TRBJ1-1 12 - TRBV3-1 - TGTGCCAGCAGCCAAGATAACAGGGCAGCTTTCTTT CASSQDNRAAFF
TRBJ1-6 13 - TRBV7-2 once TGTGCCAGCAGGCCACAGGTTAATTCACCCCTCCACTTT CASRPQVNSPLHF
TRBJ1-5 16 - TRBV7-8 - TGTGCCAGCAGCTTAGGAAGGGGGGGTAGCAATCAGCCCCAGCATTTT CASSLGRGGSNQPQHF
TRBJ2-7 15 TRBD2 TRBV28 many TGTGCCAGCAGTTTTCCGGGACTAGGGGCGGACGAGCAGTACTTC CASSFPGLGADEQYF
TRBJ2-7 15 TRBD1 TRBV4-3 many TGCGCCAGCAGCCAAGGGCCAGGGGGCTCCTACGAGCAGTACTTC CASSQGPGGSYEQYF
TRBJ2-1 13 - TRBV29-1 - TGCAGCGTGAAGGGTAGGAGTTACAATGAGCAGTTCTTC CSVKGRSYNEQFF
TRBJ2-5 15 TRBD2 TRBV27 - TGTGCCAGCAGTCCCCGGACTAGTAGTTCGGAGACCCAGTACTTC CASSPRTSSSETQYF
TRBJ2-3 15 - TRBV15 - TGTGCCACCAGCAGCGGGACCCCGGATTCCGATACGCAGTATTTT CATSSGTPDSDTQYF
TRBJ2-6 15 - TRBV10-3 - TGTGCCATCAGTGAGACGCTCTCTGGGGCCAACGTCCTGACTTTC CAISETLSGANVLTF
TRBJ2-1 16 - TRBV9 few TGTGCCAGCAGCGTGGGGACCCGGAGCTCCTACAATGAGCAGTTCTTC CASSVGTRSSYNEQFF
TRBJ2-7 12 TRBD1 TRBV27 - TGTGCCAGCAGTCCTTCCGACAGGGCTCAGTACTTC CASSPSDRAQYF
TRBJ2-3 13 - TRBV20-1 many TGCAGTGCAGACACCGCCCACAGGGATACGCAGTATTTT CSADTAHRDTQYF
TRBJ2-5 12 - TRBV24-1 - TGTGCCACCAGGGGGGCAGAGAGTGAGCAGTACTTC CATRGAESEQYF
TRBJ1-6 15 TRBD1 TRBV12-3/TRBV12-4 - TGTGCCAGCACCTCGACAGGGGGCTCGAATTCACCCCTCCACTTT CASTSTGGSNSPLHF
TRBJ2-3 16 TRBD1 TRBV20-1 - TGCAGTGCTCCCCGGGACAGAAGGGGAAGCACAGATACGCAGTATTTT CSAPRDRRGSTDTQYF
TRBJ2-5 10 - TRBV20-1 many TGCAGTGCTAGAGGAGAGACCCAGTACTTC CSARGETQYF
TRBJ2-1 14 TRBD1 TRBV5-1 - TGCGCCAGCAGCGTAACCGGGACAGGGGATGAGCAGTTCTTC CASSVTGTGDEQFF
TRBJ1-2 14 TRBD1 TRBV20-1 - TGCAGTACCCTATCCGGGACAGGGGACTATGGCTACACCTTC CSTLSGTGDYGYTF
TRBJ2-7 14 - TRBV20-1 - TGCAGTGCTAGGACGACAGAGCCCCCCTACGAGCAGTACTTC CSARTTEPPYEQYF
TRBJ2-3 15 TRBD2 TRBV12-3/TRBV12-4 - TGTGCCAGCAGTTTTAGCGGGGGGAGGGCAGATACGCAGTATTTT CASSFSGGRADTQYF
TRBJ1-2 15 - TRBV5-6 - TGTGCCAGCAGCTTGAAGGGAGCTACCAACTATGGCTACACCTTC CASSLKGATNYGYTF